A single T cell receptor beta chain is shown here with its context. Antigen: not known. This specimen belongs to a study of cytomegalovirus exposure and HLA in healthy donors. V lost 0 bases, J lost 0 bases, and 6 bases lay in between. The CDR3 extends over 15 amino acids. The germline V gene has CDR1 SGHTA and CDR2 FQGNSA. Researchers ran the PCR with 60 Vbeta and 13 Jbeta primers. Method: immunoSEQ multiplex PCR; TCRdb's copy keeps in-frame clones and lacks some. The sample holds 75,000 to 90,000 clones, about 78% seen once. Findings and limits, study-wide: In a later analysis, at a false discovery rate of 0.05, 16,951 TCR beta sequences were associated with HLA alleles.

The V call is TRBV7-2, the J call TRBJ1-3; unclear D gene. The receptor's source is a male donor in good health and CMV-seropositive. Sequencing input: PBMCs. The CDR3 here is CASSLASSSGNTIYF. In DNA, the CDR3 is TGTGCCAGCAGCTTAGCCTCCAGCTCTGGAAACACCATATATTTT. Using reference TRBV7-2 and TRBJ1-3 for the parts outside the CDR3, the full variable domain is GAGVSQSPSNKVTEKGKDVELRCDPISGHTALYWYRQSLGQGLEFLIYFQGNSAPDKSGLPSDRFSAERTGGSVSTLTIQRTQQEDSAVYLCASSLASSSGNTIYFGEGSWLTVV.